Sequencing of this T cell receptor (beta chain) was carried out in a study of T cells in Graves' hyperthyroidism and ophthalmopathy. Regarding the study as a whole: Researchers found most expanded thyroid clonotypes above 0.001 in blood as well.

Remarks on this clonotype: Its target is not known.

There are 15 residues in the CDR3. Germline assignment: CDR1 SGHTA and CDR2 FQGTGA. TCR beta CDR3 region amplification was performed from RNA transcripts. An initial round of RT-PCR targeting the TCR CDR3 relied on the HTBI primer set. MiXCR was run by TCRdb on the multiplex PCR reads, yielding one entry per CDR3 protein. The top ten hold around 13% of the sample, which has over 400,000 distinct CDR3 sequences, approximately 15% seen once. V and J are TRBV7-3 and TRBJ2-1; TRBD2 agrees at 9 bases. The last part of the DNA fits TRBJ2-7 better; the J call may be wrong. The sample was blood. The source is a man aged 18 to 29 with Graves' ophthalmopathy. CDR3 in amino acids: CASSLTSGSYNEQYF. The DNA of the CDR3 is TGTGCCAGCAGCTTGACTAGCGGCTCCTACAATGAGCAGTACTTC.